A selection of T cell receptor beta chains follows, all from one sample in a study of long-term antiretroviral therapy in people with HIV. Measured with immunoSEQ multiplex PCR; TCRdb has only the in-frame clones, and not every one. Among under 4,000 clones, around nine tenths were seen once, and the ten largest hold around 4.7%. Sequenced here: unsorted PBMCs, sampled 0.3 years after starting antiretroviral therapy. The origin of the receptors is a woman in her 50s with HIV. The CDR3 runs from the conserved cysteine through the conserved F or W. The D gene is left open where the match is weak. Rows give clone size only sometimes, using once, few, many, or a class for an expanded clone.

NA,NA,TRBJ2-1,TRBV5-5,CASSLGPDNEQFF,TGTGCCAGCAGCTTGGGTCCGGACAATGAGCAGTTCTTC
NA,NA,TRBJ2-7,TRBV6-5,CASSQPGQDYEQYF,TGTGCCAGCAGCCAACCGGGACAAGACTACGAGCAGTACTTC
few,NA,TRBJ2-7,TRBV19,CATGGSRYEQYF,TGTGCCACAGGGGGGAGCCGCTACGAGCAGTACTTC
NA,NA,TRBJ1-5,TRBV6-8,CASRDPTGDNQPQHF,TGTGCCAGCAGGGACCCGACAGGAGACAATCAGCCCCAGCATTTT
NA,NA,TRBJ1-1,TRBV6-5,CASSYSNRNTEAFF,TGTGCCAGCAGTTACTCGAACAGGAACACTGAAGCTTTCTTT
NA,NA,TRBJ2-5,TRBV6-5,CASTKVGETQYF,TGTGCCAGCACGAAGGTGGGGGAGACCCAGTACTTC
NA,NA,TRBJ2-2,TRBV5-1,CASSLVGGGTGELFF,TGCGCCAGCAGCTTGGTTGGGGGAGGCACCGGGGAGCTGTTTTTT
NA,NA,TRBJ2-7,TRBV2,CASSEGNF,TGTGCCAGCAGTGAAGGGAACTTC
NA,NA,TRBJ2-1,TRBV7-9,CASSSDWEQFF,TGTGCCAGCAGCTCTGACTGGGAGCAGTTCTTC
once,NA,TRBJ2-6,TRBV11-2,CASSLGRGDYSGANVLTF,TGTGCCAGCAGCTTAGGCAGAGGTGATTACTCTGGGGCCAACGTCCTGACTTTC
NA,NA,TRBJ2-7,TRBV10-3,CAISLGDTYEQYF,TGTGCCATCAGCCTGGGTGACACCTACGAGCAGTACTTC
NA,NA,TRBJ2-1,TRBV9,CASSESGMDYNEQFF,TGTGCCAGCAGCGAGTCTGGGATGGACTACAATGAGCAGTTCTTC
NA,TRBD2,TRBJ2-3,TRBV4-1,CASRLVGLAGDTQYF,TGCGCCAGCAGGCTGGTGGGACTAGCGGGAGACACGCAGTATTTT
NA,NA,TRBJ1-2,TRBV19,CASSPGAENYGYTF,TGTGCCAGTAGCCCAGGAGCAGAAAACTATGGCTACACCTTC
once,TRBD1,TRBJ1-4,TRBV7-9,CASSFDRVNEKLFF,TGTGCCAGCAGCTTTGACAGGGTTAATGAAAAACTGTTTTTT
few,TRBD1,TRBJ2-2,TRBV7-9,CASSSYSTGLNTGELFF,TGTGCCAGCAGCTCGTACTCGACAGGGTTAAACACCGGGGAGCTGTTTTTT
NA,TRBD2,TRBJ2-7,TRBV27,CASRPWVAGVLEQYF,TGTGCCAGCAGGCCTTGGGTTGCGGGGGTTCTCGAGCAGTACTTC
NA,NA,TRBJ2-3,TRBV10-3,CAIASRGLGTDTQYF,TGTGCCATCGCATCACGGGGGCTGGGCACAGATACGCAGTATTTT
NA,NA,TRBJ2-2,TRBV7-9,CASSLPTATNTGELFF,TGTGCCAGCAGCTTACCGACAGCCACGAACACCGGGGAGCTGTTTTTT
NA,NA,TRBJ1-5,TRBV19,CASRFNSNQPQHF,TGTGCCAGTAGGTTTAATAGCAATCAGCCCCAGCATTTT